This T cell receptor (beta chain) was identified during a study of blood T cell repertoires in COVID-19. In the study overall: From the United States, Italy and Spain came samples of acute and convalescent COVID-19.

V lost 5 bases and J lost 8; bases outside the gene matches: 1. The CDR3 totals 12 residues. Germline V gives CDR1 SEHNR, CDR2 FQNEAQ (reference sequence). Libraries were prepared by immunoSEQ multiplex PCR; TCRdb keeps only in-frame clonotypes and omits some of them. The profile covers 250,000 to 400,000 clones, with approximately 87% appearing a single time and 2.5% to 3% taken by the ten largest. The specimen sequenced was peripheral blood. This clonotype was obtained from a woman aged 25 to 45 with COVID-19, enrolled during active disease. The V call is TRBV7-9, the J call TRBJ2-2; 8 bases fit TRBD1. CDR3 DNA: TGTGCCAGCAGCACAGGGGGTGGGGAGCTGTTTTTT. Amino acids: CASSTGGGELFF.